The 27 T cell receptor beta chains listed next were all sequenced from one sample in a study of long-term antiretroviral therapy in people with HIV. Researchers ran immunoSEQ v3.0 at survey level. The repertoire was sequenced with immunoSEQ multiplex PCR; TCRdb's copy has only in-frame clones and lacks some. The profile covers roughly 40,000 clones, with around 85% appearing a single time and about 4% taken by the ten largest. Source: unsorted PBMCs, taken 1.2 years after starting antiretroviral therapy. Receptors were obtained from a woman aged 45-59 years with HIV.

The chain uses TRBV2 and TRBJ1-3, with D unresolved. V lost 3 bases and J lost 8, with 8 bases in between. This CDR3 is 12 amino acids long. Germline CDR1 and CDR2: SNHLY and FYNNEI. DNA of the CDR3: TGTGCCAGCAGTGAGCGTGGGGACACCATATATTTT. As protein: CASSERGDTIYF.

The chain has TRBV2 and TRBJ1-2; 9 nucleotides align to TRBD1. With V trimmed by 6 bases and J by 7 bases, 15 bases remained unmatched. Germline-derived CDR1 and CDR2 are SNHLY and FYNNEI. There are 16 residues in the CDR3. The CDR3 is CASRDGTGTPEGGYTF. In nucleotides, the CDR3 is TGTGCCAGCAGAGATGGGACAGGGACCCCGGAGGGTGGCTACACCTTC. The whole variable domain, filled in from reference TRBV2 and TRBJ1-2, reads EPEVTQTPSHQVTQMGQEVILRCVPISNHLYFYWYRQILGQKVEFLVSFYNNEISEKSEIFDDQFSVERPDGSNFTLKIRSTKLEDSAMYFCASRDGTGTPEGGYTFGSGTRLTVV.

The rearrangement links TRBV5-1 to TRBJ2-5, with a weak D call TRBD2 (6 bases). CDR1 and CDR2 from the germline V gene are SGHRS and YFSETQ. V was shortened by 0 bases and J by 0 bases, with 21 bases between the two germline ends. This CDR3 spans 19 amino acids. As DNA, the CDR3 is TGCGCCAGCAGCTTGGCCGACGGGTTGGCGGGGACCAACCAAGAGACCCAGTACTTC. Encoded protein: CASSLADGLAGTNQETQYF.

The rearrangement links TRBV7-3 to TRBJ2-7, with TRBD2 matching over 16 bases. The J segment lost 2 bases and the V segment lost 0 bases, leaving 1 base of the junction unmatched. The CDR3 runs 17 residues. CDR1 and CDR2 from the germline V gene are SGHTA and FQGTGA. CDR3 residues: CASSLTGLAGGPYEQYF. CDR3 bases: TGTGCCAGCAGCTTAACGGGACTAGCGGGGGGGCCCTACGAGCAGTACTTC.

CDR3 amino acids: CASSLGGTGVYEQFF. CDR3 nucleotide sequence: TGTGCCAGCAGCCTAGGCGGGACAGGGGTGTATGAGCAGTTCTTC. V is TRBV14 and J is TRBJ2-1; TRBD1 aligns across 10 bases. Germline V gene data show CDR1 as SGHDN and CDR2 as FVKESK. V shed 4 bases, J shed 8 bases, and the junction held 8 bases outside the gene matches. The length of the CDR3 is 15 residues.

The rearrangement links TRBV6-6 to TRBJ1-1, with D perhaps TRBD1 (5 bases). This CDR3 is built from 13 residues. V dropped 8 bases and J dropped 2 bases, with 12 bases sitting between them. Germline V gene data show CDR1 as MNHNY and CDR2 as SVGAGI (reference sequence). This chain's CDR3 is CASYVTENTEAFF. The CDR3 DNA reads TGTGCCAGCTACGTGACAGAAAACACTGAAGCTTTCTTT.

The chain links TRBV7-9 to TRBJ1-1; TRBD1 is a possible D gene (6 bases). This CDR3 is 16 amino acids long. Germline loops: CDR1 SEHNR, CDR2 FQNEAQ (reference sequence). V lost 4 bases to trimming and J lost 8 bases, with 23 bases between them. The CDR3 DNA sequence: TGTGCCAGCAGCTACCGGGGGCCCCAAAAACTGTTGGAAGCTTTCTTT. It encodes CASSYRGPQKLLEAFF.

This chain links TRBV5-1 with TRBJ2-7, with 12 bases that match TRBD1. J was trimmed by 6 bases and V by 4 bases; bases with no gene match: 8. The CDR3 sequence is 15 residues long. Germline lookup yields CDR1 SGHRS and CDR2 YFSETQ. The CDR3 DNA reads TGCGCCAGCAGCAACCCGGGACAGGGGGCGGGCGAGCAGTACTTC. Protein: CASSNPGQGAGEQYF.

The chain links TRBV5-1 to TRBJ1-4, with a tentative D call TRBD1 (6 bases). The CDR3 loop spans 16 amino acids. Germline V gene data show CDR1 as SGHRS and CDR2 as YFSETQ. V was pared by 2 bases and J by 5 bases, with 16 bases between. The CDR3 nucleotides are TGCGCCAGCAGCTTAACAGGACAGTCCGCAAATGAAAAACTGTTTTTT. Amino acids: CASSLTGQSANEKLFF. The full variable domain, its missing parts supplied by reference TRBV5-1 and TRBJ1-4, is KAGVTQTPRYLIKTRGQQVTLSCSPISGHRSVSWYQQTPGQGLQFLFEYFSETQRNKGNFPGRFSGRQFSNSRSEMNVSTLELGDSALYLCASSLTGQSANEKLFFGSGTQLSVL.

The chain recombines TRBV7-3 with TRBJ1-1, with 7 positions matching TRBD1. The CDR3 contains 13 residues. Trimming removed 6 bases from V and 3 bases from J; junction bases left unmatched: 4. Per germline, CDR1 SGHTA and CDR2 FQGTGA. The CDR3 nucleotides are TGTGCCAGCAGATCCGGACAGGACACTGAAGCTTTCTTT. Translated: CASRSGQDTEAFF.

The genes are TRBV9 and TRBJ2-5; 11 bases align to TRBD2. The germline V gene has CDR1 SGDLS and CDR2 YYNGEE. Germline trimming cut 3 bases from V and 2 bases from J; bases unmatched to any gene: 3. The CDR3 contains 15 residues. The CDR3 region has the DNA TGTGCCAGCAGCGCAGCTAGCGGGGGGCAAGAGACCCAGTACTTC. It specifies CASSAASGGQETQYF.

The chain links TRBV2 to TRBJ2-5, with D perhaps assigned TRBD1 or TRBD2 (5 bases each). Per germline, CDR1 SNHLY and CDR2 FYNNEI. The CDR3 extends over 16 amino acids. The germline V and J ends were trimmed by 4 bases and 0 bases, with 15 bases remaining between them. The CDR3, as DNA: TGTGCCAGCAGTGCCGAGGGGCTTCGATACCAAGAGACCCAGTACTTC. Its protein product is CASSAEGLRYQETQYF.

This clone was seen only once. The chain has TRBV7-2 and TRBJ1-6; D possibly corresponds to TRBD1 (5 bases). The CDR3 totals 14 residues. Germline V gene data show CDR1 as SGHTA and CDR2 as FQGNSA. V was clipped by 3 bases and J by 7 bases, with 10 bases between them. The CDR3 DNA follows: TGTGCCAGCAGCTTTCATGGGGGGAATTCACCCCTCCACTTT. It is translated as CASSFHGGNSPLHF.

The chain carries TRBV5-1 and TRBJ1-1, with 11 bases lining up with TRBD1. Trimming cost V 1 base and J 5 bases; bases outside gene matches: 7. The CDR3 runs to 16 residues. Per germline, CDR1 SGHRS and CDR2 YFSETQ. The CDR3 protein is CASSLRTGGVTTEAFF. The CDR3 DNA reads TGCGCCAGCAGCTTGCGGACAGGGGGCGTAACAACTGAAGCTTTCTTT.

The rearrangement uses TRBV7-8 and TRBJ1-6; 11 bases map to TRBD1. Germline values: CDR1 SGHVS, CDR2 FQNEAQ. CDR3 size: 14 residues. The J segment lost 8 bases and the V segment lost 5 bases, leaving 2 bases of the junction unmatched. CDR3 nucleotide sequence: TGTGCCAGCAGCCAGGGACAGGGGGATTCACCCCTCCACTTT. The encoded protein is CASSQGQGDSPLHF.

The chain has TRBV7-2 and TRBJ1-1, with a weak D call TRBD1 (6 bases). The germline CDR1 and CDR2 sequences are SGHTA and FQGNSA. Trimming shortened V by 3 bases and J by 4 bases, and 18 bases separated the two germline ends. The CDR3 contains 16 residues. The CDR3 nucleotides are TGTGCCAGCAGCTTTATTGAAACAGGGTTAGGCACTGAAGCTTTCTTT. Its translation is CASSFIETGLGTEAFF.

The chain carries TRBV5-5 and TRBJ1-2, with D maybe TRBD1 (6 bases). Trimming stripped 4 bases from V and 3 bases from J, with 19 bases between. Germline CDR1 and CDR2: SGHKS and YYEKEE (reference sequence). There are 16 residues in the CDR3. The CDR3 region is CASSPSSAGDDYGYTF. In nucleotides, the CDR3 is TGTGCCAGCAGCCCCTCGAGTGCAGGGGATGACTATGGCTACACCTTC.

The CDR3 here is CASSPPRGNTEAFF. CDR3 sequence (DNA): TGTGCCAGCAGCCCTCCGAGGGGCAACACTGAAGCTTTCTTT. J is TRBJ1-1 and V is TRBV7-3, with D possibly matching TRBD1 (5 bases). Trimming removed 5 bases from V and 2 bases from J, with 12 bases in between. Germline V gives CDR1 SGHTA, CDR2 FQGTGA. The CDR3 is made up of 14 amino acids.

This clone was seen only once. The V call is TRBV19, the J call TRBJ1-5; tentatively, D is TRBD1 (5 bases). This CDR3 is built from 15 residues. Trimming stripped 0 bases from V and 9 bases from J, with 15 bases between. Germline loops: CDR1 LNHDA, CDR2 SQIVND (reference sequence). CDR3 in amino acids: CASSIEGGFLSPQHF. CDR3 in DNA: TGTGCCAGTAGTATAGAGGGGGGTTTTCTTTCGCCCCAGCATTTT.

This clone has more than one count but fewer than ten. The chain links TRBV6-1 to TRBJ1-5; 10 nucleotides agree with TRBD1. Germline-derived CDR1 and CDR2 are MNHNS and SASEGT. The length of the CDR3 is 13 residues. V lost 6 bases to trimming and J lost 6 bases; unmatched junction nucleotides: 2. The CDR3 loop is CASSGQGVQPQHF. For the CDR3, the DNA is TGTGCCAGCAGCGGACAGGGGGTTCAGCCCCAGCATTTT.

This chain uses TRBV9 with TRBJ1-2; 8 bases align to TRBD1. CDR1 SGDLS and CDR2 YYNGEE come from the germline V gene. V was pared by 6 bases and J by 2 bases, with 6 bases of the junction left unmatched. CDR3 size: 14 residues. This CDR3 reads CASMSTGENYGYTF. In nucleotides, the CDR3 is TGTGCCAGCATGTCGACAGGGGAGAACTATGGCTACACCTTC.

The chain couples TRBV7-3 to TRBJ2-2; 7 bases are a match to TRBD2. The CDR3 is made up of 13 amino acids. After removal of 5 bases from V and 6 bases from J, the junction contained 3 bases not matched to a gene. The germline gives CDR1 SGHTA, CDR2 FQGTGA. For the CDR3, the DNA is TGTGCCAGCAGCGGGGAGGGCCCCGGGGAGCTGTTTTTT. It encodes CASSGEGPGELFF.

The sample holds a few counts of this clone. The chain joins TRBV21-1 to TRBJ1-2; TRBD1 was called by the table and not checked on the DNA. TRBV21-1 counts as a pseudogene. The CDR3 runs 13 residues. The CDR3 nucleotides are TGTGCCAGCATTATAAGGCAGGGTCGTGGCTACACCTTC. It encodes CASIIRQGRGYTF.

The chain joins TRBV7-6 to TRBJ1-4, with a tentative D call TRBD1 (6 bases). This CDR3 comprises 14 residues. From germline, CDR1 is SGHVS and CDR2 FNYEAQ. V lost 5 bases to trimming and J lost 3 bases, with 10 bases between them. The chain's CDR3 is CASSPRTANEKLFF. For the CDR3, the DNA is TGTGCCAGCAGCCCAAGGACAGCTAATGAAAAACTGTTTTTT.

The chain is built from TRBV27 and TRBJ1-2, with a tentative D call TRBD1 (5 bases). This CDR3 region has 14 residues. V was clipped by 7 bases and J by 3 bases, with 15 bases between them. Germline-derived CDR1 and CDR2 are MNHEY and SMNVEV (reference sequence). DNA for the CDR3: TGTGCCAGCACGCCGCGGTGGGGCGACTATGGCTACACCTTC. It translates to CASTPRWGDYGYTF.

The J gene is TRBJ2-1, the V gene TRBV7-2, with a weak D call TRBD2 (5 bases). Germline CDR1 and CDR2: SGHTA and FQGNSA. V was pared by 4 bases and J by 4 bases, with 8 bases between. The CDR3 loop spans 13 amino acids. CDR3 sequence (DNA): TGTGCCAGCAGCTCAGGACTGTACAATGAGCAGTTCTTC. Its translation is CASSSGLYNEQFF.

This clone appeared once. V gene TRBV9 combines with J gene TRBJ2-2; D perhaps matches TRBD2 (6 bases). V lost 4 bases and J lost 2, with 9 bases in between. Germline V gene data show CDR1 as SGDLS and CDR2 as YYNGEE. CDR3 length: 14 residues. DNA for the CDR3: TGTGCCAGCAGCCCGCGGGGAAACACCGGGGAGCTGTTTTTT. Protein sequence: CASSPRGNTGELFF.